The next 27 T cell receptor beta chains were all read from a single sample in a study of CD8 T cells in Susac syndrome. Roughly 0.45 to 1 ug RNA was reverse transcribed with random hexamers. MiXCR, run by TCRdb on the immunoSEQ multiplex PCR reads, gives a single entry per CDR3 protein. This sample has about 120,000 distinct CDR3 sequences; 85% to 95% occur once, and the top ten carry 0.28%. Sequencing input: CD8+ T cells from PBMCs. The receptors were sampled from a human donor with Susac syndrome.

The CDR3, as DNA: TGTGCCAGCAGTTATATACAGGGGGCCCACGAGCAGTACTTC. It codes for CASSYIQGAHEQYF. V and J are TRBV6-5 and TRBJ2-7; TRBD1 agrees at 9 bases. CDR1 and CDR2 from the germline V gene are MNHEY and SVGAGI. There are 14 residues in the CDR3. J lost 5 bases, V lost 3 bases, and 5 bases had no gene match.

The chain employs TRBV29-1 and TRBJ2-3; 10 nucleotides agree with TRBD2. V gave up 6 bases and J gave up 4 bases; unmatched junction bases: 10. Germline V gene data show CDR1 as SQVTM and CDR2 as ANQGSEA. The CDR3 is made up of 15 amino acids. This CDR3 is CSVVLAGAAADTQYF. In nucleotides, the CDR3 is TGCAGCGTAGTTCTAGCGGGGGCGGCGGCAGATACGCAGTATTTT.

J is TRBJ1-1 and V is TRBV11-2; tentative D call: TRBD1 (5 bases). Trimming stripped 6 bases from V and 7 bases from J, with 12 bases between. CDR1 is SGHAT, CDR2 FQNNGV, per germline. The CDR3 is 12 amino acids. The CDR3 protein is CASSWDGSEAFF. The CDR3 region has the DNA TGTGCCAGCAGTTGGGACGGCAGTGAAGCTTTCTTT.

The V call is TRBV20-1, the J call TRBJ2-7; 10 positions agree with TRBD2. Germline V gene sequence: CDR1 DFQATT, CDR2 SNEGSKA (reference sequence). Trimming removed 3 bases from V and 3 bases from J; junction bases left unmatched: 8. The CDR3 contains 15 residues. In nucleotides, the CDR3 is TGCAGTGCTAGGGAATCTAGCGGGGGTTTCTACGAGCAGTACTTC. Translated: CSARESSGGFYEQYF.

The chain uses TRBV12-3 or TRBV12-4 and TRBJ2-3; maybe TRBD1 (6 bases). V was shortened by 6 bases and J by 6 bases, with 7 bases between the two germline ends. This CDR3 spans 11 amino acids. The DNA for the CDR3 is TGTGCCAGCAGACAGGGCGATACGCAGTATTTT. This encodes CASRQGDTQYF.

The V call is TRBV7-2, the J call TRBJ1-2; tentative D call: TRBD1 (5 bases). The CDR3 length is 13 residues. V was shortened by 4 bases and J by 4 bases, with 10 bases between the two germline ends. Germline CDR1 and CDR2: SGHTA and FQGNSA. The DNA for the CDR3 is TGTGCCAGCAGCTCGACAGCTTTCTATGGCTACACCTTC. This gives the protein CASSSTAFYGYTF.

This sequence joins TRBV7-8 and TRBJ2-4; TRBD1 matches at 8 bases. CDR1 is SGHVS and CDR2 is FQNEAQ in the germline V gene. J was trimmed by 3 bases and V by 3 bases; bases with no gene match: 13. The CDR3 is 18 residues long. The CDR3 bases are TGTGCCAGCAGCTTCTATGGGGTACAGGGGGAGGTCAAAAACATTCAGTACTTC. This codes for CASSFYGVQGEVKNIQYF.

J is TRBJ1-4 and V is TRBV7-9; no firm D call. Germline CDR1 SEHNR, CDR2 FQNEAQ (reference sequence). The CDR3 is made up of 14 amino acids. Trimming took 1 base from V and 3 from J, leaving 6 bases between them. For the CDR3, the DNA is TGTGCCAGCAGCTTAGTGGTGGCTAATGAAAAACTGTTTTTT. It encodes CASSLVVANEKLFF.

The gene calls are TRBV5-1 and TRBJ2-5, with 7 bases lining up with TRBD1. The germline gives CDR1 SGHRS, CDR2 YFSETQ. The CDR3 has 13 residues. V lost 1 base and J lost 6; bases outside the gene matches: 3. The CDR3 DNA sequence: TGCGCCAGCAGCTTGACAGGGGAGAAGACCCAGTACTTC. Protein product: CASSLTGEKTQYF.

This clonotype showed up just once. This chain uses TRBV15 with TRBJ2-1; TRBD2 agrees at 12 bases. Germline V gene sequence: CDR1 LNHNV, CDR2 YYDKDF (reference sequence). The CDR3 runs to 15 residues. V dropped 5 bases and J dropped 5; count of bases not matched to a gene: 4. CDR3 sequence: CATSARTSGNNEQFF. CDR3 sequence (DNA): TGTGCCACCAGCGCCCGGACTAGCGGGAACAATGAGCAGTTCTTC.

The rearrangement joins TRBV29-1 to TRBJ1-2; possible D gene TRBD1, 5 bases. CDR3 length: 12 residues. The germline V gene encodes CDR1 SQVTM and CDR2 ANQGSEA. V lost 4 bases to trimming and J lost 8 bases, with 14 bases between them. In nucleotides, the CDR3 is TGCAGCGTTGTAGGCAGGGCAGAGGGCTACACCTTC. Its protein is CSVVGRAEGYTF.

With respect to this clonotype: One end of the junction varies from germline; a read error may be responsible. The chain uses TRBV11-2 and TRBJ1-1; 7 nucleotides match TRBD1. CDR3 length: 13 amino acids. Germline V gene lookup returns CDR1 SGHAT and CDR2 FQNNGV. CDR3 region: CASSLGTGGEASF. In DNA, the CDR3 is TGTGCCAGCAGCTTAGGGACAGGTGGAGAGGCTTCCTTT.

V and J are TRBV15 and TRBJ2-7; the D gene is possibly TRBD2 (5 bases). CDR3 length: 11 amino acids. Germline V gives CDR1 LNHNV, CDR2 YYDKDF (reference sequence). Trimming took off 5 bases at V and 6 bases at J, with 8 bases between the two ends. CDR3: CATSSGGEQYF. CDR3 sequence (DNA): TGTGCCACCAGCTCAGGAGGCGAGCAGTACTTC.

This chain connects TRBV12-3 or TRBV12-4 to TRBJ2-5; perhaps TRBD1 as D (6 bases). V lost 6 bases to trimming and J lost 2 bases, with 19 bases between them. This CDR3 contains 16 residues. The CDR3 protein is CASSEPQQGSQETQYF. In DNA, the CDR3 is TGTGCCAGCAGCGAACCTCAACAGGGCAGTCAAGAGACCCAGTACTTC.

The chain employs TRBV5-1 and TRBJ2-5; 8 bases map to TRBD2. The CDR3 runs to 15 residues. V trimming: 4 bases; J trimming: 2 bases; junction bases outside the gene matches: 7. Germline V CDR1 and CDR2: SGHRS, YFSETQ. CDR3 sequence (DNA): TGCGCCAGCAGCCGTACCCGGGGGGGTCAAGAGACCCAGTACTTC. Its translation is CASSRTRGGQETQYF.

This sequence joins TRBV13 and TRBJ2-5; D remains ambiguous. The CDR3 runs to 14 residues. The germline V gene encodes CDR1 PRHDT and CDR2 FYEKMQ (reference sequence). Trimming cost V 5 bases and J 1 base, with 11 bases left between them. The CDR3 DNA follows: TGTGCCAGCAGCCTCGGAATTCCCCAAGAGACCCAGTACTTC. Protein: CASSLGIPQETQYF.

This clonotype was found once. The chain couples TRBV15 to TRBJ2-4; 10 bases are a match to TRBD1. V was clipped by 5 bases and J by 0 bases; unmatched bases: 7. The germline gives CDR1 LNHNV, CDR2 YYDKDF (reference sequence). The CDR3 has 17 residues. CDR3 nucleotides: TGTGCCACCAGCTGGGACAGGGGAAGGGAAGCCAAAAACATTCAGTACTTC. This gives the protein CATSWDRGREAKNIQYF.

The chain employs TRBV3-1 and TRBJ2-5, with a weak D call TRBD2 (6 bases). Germline V gene lookup returns CDR1 LGHDT and CDR2 YNNKEL (reference sequence). This CDR3 is built from 14 residues. V was shortened by 4 bases and J by 4 bases, with 13 bases between the two germline ends. The CDR3 DNA follows: TGTGCCAGCAGCCCCCGGGCGCGGGGAGAGACCCAGTACTTC. Amino acid sequence: CASSPRARGETQYF.

This chain links TRBV6-2 or TRBV6-3 with TRBJ2-7; possibly TRBD2 for D (5 bases). From germline, CDR1 is MNHEY and CDR2 SVGEGT. The CDR3 runs to 15 residues. V was clipped by 5 bases and J by 0 bases, with 14 bases between them. DNA of the CDR3: TGTGCCAGCAGTAAGGTAGGGAGATTCTCCTACGAGCAGTACTTC. This encodes CASSKVGRFSYEQYF.

This clonotype was picked up a small number of times. The chain employs TRBV29-1 and TRBJ1-1; D unresolved. V was cut by 3 bases and J by 5 bases, with 7 bases left in between. Looked up from germline, CDR1 is SQVTM and CDR2 is ANQGSEA. The CDR3 totals 11 residues. For the CDR3, the DNA is TGCAGCGTTGATTCGGAGACTGAAGCTTTCTTT. Protein sequence: CSVDSETEAFF.

J is TRBJ1-2 and V is TRBV28; 8 bases are a match to TRBD1. CDR1 MDHEN and CDR2 SYDVKM come from the germline V gene. V shed 4 bases, J shed 7 bases, and the junction held 8 bases outside the gene matches. The CDR3 runs 14 residues. The DNA of the CDR3 is TGTGCCAGCAGTTCTTCCCAGGGGGCGCTTGGCTACACCTTC. Translation: CASSSSQGALGYTF.

This clonotype was seen only once. This chain joins TRBV20-1 and TRBJ2-1; D could derive from TRBD1 or TRBD2 (5 bases each). Deletions cut 6 bases from V and 3 bases from J, with 12 bases between. CDR3 length equals 13 residues. Germline CDR1 and CDR2: DFQATT and SNEGSKA (reference sequence). In DNA form, the CDR3 reads TGCAGTGCCGGGGCCCCAGTCTACAATGAGCAGTTCTTC. As protein: CSAGAPVYNEQFF.

The genes are TRBV3-1 and TRBJ1-2; 7 bases are a match to TRBD1. The CDR3 has 11 residues. Germline assignment: CDR1 LGHDT and CDR2 YNNKEL (reference sequence). Unmatched junction bases numbered 1, after V lost 8 bases and J lost 4 bases. The CDR3 here is CASRDSYGYTF. The DNA for the CDR3 is TGTGCCAGCCGGGACAGCTATGGCTACACCTTC.

The chain combines TRBV19 with TRBJ2-3; 7 bases are a match to TRBD2. Trimming removed 5 bases from V and 8 bases from J; junction bases left unmatched: 1. The CDR3 consists of 11 residues. CDR1 LNHDA and CDR2 SQIVND come from the germline V gene (reference sequence). CDR3 region: CASSWGGTQYF. Here the CDR3 DNA reads TGTGCCAGTAGTTGGGGGGGTACGCAGTATTTT.

This clonotype was found a few times. The rearrangement joins TRBV7-8 to TRBJ2-7; D unclear. Per the germline V gene, CDR1 is SGHVS and CDR2 is FQNEAQ. The ends were cut back, 5 bases at V and 4 bases at J, with 9 bases in the middle. The CDR3 is 12 residues long. In DNA, the CDR3 is TGTGCCAGCAGCCCGTCTGGGTACGAGCAGTACTTC. This encodes CASSPSGYEQYF.

The chain couples TRBV29-1 to TRBJ1-2, with 10 bases lining up with TRBD1. Germline V gene lookup returns CDR1 SQVTM and CDR2 ANQGSEA. The ends lost 5 bases at V and 8 bases at J; junction bases unmatched: 8. CDR3 length: 13 residues. The CDR3 is CSVPRQGAEGYTF. The CDR3, as DNA: TGCAGCGTTCCAAGACAGGGGGCTGAAGGCTACACCTTC. Variable domain in full (rest from reference TRBV29-1 and TRBJ1-2): SAVISQKPSRDICQRGTSLTIQCQVDSQVTMMFWYRQQPGQSLTLIATANQGSEATYESGFVIDKFPISRPNLTFSTLTVSNMSPEDSSIYLCSVPRQGAEGYTFGSGTRLTVV.

V gene TRBV7-9 combines with J gene TRBJ2-5; 9 bases line up with TRBD2. V lost 6 bases and J lost 0; bases outside the gene matches: 11. The germline CDR1 and CDR2 sequences are SEHNR and FQNEAQ (reference sequence). CDR3 length: 17 amino acids. The CDR3 DNA reads TGTGCCAGCAGGAAAGGAGCGCTAGCGGGGTACCAAGAGACCCAGTACTTC. Protein product: CASRKGALAGYQETQYF.